Included here is one T cell receptor beta chain sequence, with context. Data came from immunoSEQ multiplex PCR; TCRdb stores just in-frame clones and leaves some out. The sample lists roughly 73,000 clones, approximately 86% occurring once. The data are from a study of OX40 agonist ivuxolimab in advanced cancers. Germline V gene data show CDR1 as KGHSH and CDR2 as LQKENI. V lost 2 bases, J lost 3 bases, and 4 bases stayed unmatched. The CDR3 covers 16 residues. The TCR sequence derives from an adult with an advanced solid tumor such as melanoma, head and neck, liver or kidney cancer. The V and J genes are TRBV18 and TRBJ2-1; the match to TRBD2 covers 10 bases. Specimen: CD4+ or CD8+ T cells sorted from blood, collected in a trial of the OX40 agonist ivuxolimab. The CDR3 bases are TGTGCCAGCTCACCAAGCGGGGGGGCGAACTACAATGAGCAGTTCTTC. This gives the protein CASSPSGGANYNEQFF.